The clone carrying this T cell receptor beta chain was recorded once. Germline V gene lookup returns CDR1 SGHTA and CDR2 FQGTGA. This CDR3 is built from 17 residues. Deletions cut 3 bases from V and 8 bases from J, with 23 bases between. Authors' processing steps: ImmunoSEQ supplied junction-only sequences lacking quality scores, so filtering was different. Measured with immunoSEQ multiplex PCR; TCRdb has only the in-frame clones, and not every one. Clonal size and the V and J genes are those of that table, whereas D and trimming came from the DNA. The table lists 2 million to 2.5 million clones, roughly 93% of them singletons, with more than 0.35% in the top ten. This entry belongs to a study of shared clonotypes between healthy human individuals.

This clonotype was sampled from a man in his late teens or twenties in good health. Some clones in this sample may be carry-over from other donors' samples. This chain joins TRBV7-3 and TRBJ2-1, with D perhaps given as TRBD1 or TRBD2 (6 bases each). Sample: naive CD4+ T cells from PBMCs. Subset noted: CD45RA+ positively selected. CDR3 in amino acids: CASSFRGGNGGNYEQFF. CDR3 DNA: TGTGCCAGCAGCTTTAGAGGGGGGAACGGCGGGAACTATGAGCAGTTCTTC.